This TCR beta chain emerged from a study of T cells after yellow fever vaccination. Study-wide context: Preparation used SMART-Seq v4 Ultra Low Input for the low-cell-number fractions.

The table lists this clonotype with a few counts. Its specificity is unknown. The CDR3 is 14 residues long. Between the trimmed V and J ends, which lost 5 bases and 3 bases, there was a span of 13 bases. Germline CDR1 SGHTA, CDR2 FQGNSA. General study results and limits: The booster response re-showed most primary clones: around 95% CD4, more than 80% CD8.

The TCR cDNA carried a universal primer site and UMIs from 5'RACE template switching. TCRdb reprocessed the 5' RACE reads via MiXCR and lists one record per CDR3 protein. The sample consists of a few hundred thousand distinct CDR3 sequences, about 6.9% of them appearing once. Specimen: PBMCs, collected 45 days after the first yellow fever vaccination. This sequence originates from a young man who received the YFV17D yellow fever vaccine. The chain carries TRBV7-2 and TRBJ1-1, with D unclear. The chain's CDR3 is CASSPLFRDTEAFF. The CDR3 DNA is TGTGCCAGCAGCCCCCTCTTTCGGGACACTGAAGCTTTCTTT.